These T cell receptor beta chains were read from a single sample in a study of blood T cell repertoires in COVID-19. Sequencing was performed with immunoSEQ multiplex PCR; in TCRdb, only in-frame clones are kept and a portion is missing. Here the sample spans 20,000 to 30,000 clones, approximately 80% being singletons. The sequenced sample was peripheral blood. These receptors all come from a human donor in a cohort sampled during active COVID-19. CDR3s include the opening cysteine and the closing phenylalanine or tryptophan. D genes are given only for firm matches. The listing skips clone size in some rows; elsewhere it reads once, few, many or a size class.

cdr3_aa cdr3_nt v_call d_call j_call clone_size
CASSYDRGPRDEQFF TGTGCCAGCAGTTACGACAGGGGGCCCCGCGATGAGCAGTTCTTC TRBV6-6 TRBD1 TRBJ2-1 .
CASSSTSGGSTGELFF TGTGCCAGCAGCTCGACTAGCGGGGGAAGCACCGGGGAGCTGTTTTTT TRBV7-9 TRBD2 TRBJ2-2 few
CASSESNRQGAEQYF TGCGCCAGCAGTGAGTCGAACCGACAGGGGGCAGAGCAGTACTTC TRBV10-2 TRBD1 TRBJ2-7 once
CASSIEGPSYEQYF TGTGCCAGTAGTATAGAGGGCCCGTCCTACGAGCAGTACTTC TRBV19 . TRBJ2-7 .
CASSQTLARETQETQYF TGTGCCAGCAGCCAAACTCTAGCCCGAGAGACTCAAGAGACCCAGTACTTC TRBV3-1/TRBV3-2 . TRBJ2-5 .
CASSQGMGQYNEKLFF TGTGCCAGCAGCCAAGGCATGGGGCAATATAATGAAAAACTGTTTTTT TRBV4-2 . TRBJ1-4 medium-sized
CASSLGGAASYHYGYTF TGTGCCAGCAGCTTGGGGGGCGCAGCCTCGTACCACTATGGCTACACCTTC TRBV5-4 . TRBJ1-2 .
CASSRNLGTASTGELFF TGTGCCAGCAGCCGAAACCTCGGGACAGCGAGCACCGGGGAGCTGTTTTTT TRBV7-7 TRBD1 TRBJ2-2 few
CASSLGQRWEQFF TGTGCCAGCAGCCTCGGCCAGCGGTGGGAGCAGTTCTTC TRBV11-2 . TRBJ2-1 .
CASSQVLVGPLTDTQYF TGTGCCAGCAGCCAAGTCTTAGTGGGCCCTCTCACAGATACGCAGTATTTT TRBV2 . TRBJ2-3 .
CASSPGGRGNQPQHF TGTGCCAGCTCACCGGGGGGTAGGGGCAATCAGCCCCAGCATTTT TRBV18 . TRBJ1-5 .
CASSLMVPSVRGELFF TGTGCCAGCAGCTTAATGGTGCCTAGTGTGCGCGGGGAGCTGTTTTTT TRBV7-6 . TRBJ2-2 .
CASSPSVGGANVLTF TGTGCCAGCAGCCCGAGCGTCGGGGGGGCCAACGTCCTGACTTTC TRBV7-2 . TRBJ2-6 .
CSAVGGAGNEQFF TGCAGCGCAGTGGGGGGAGCGGGAAATGAGCAGTTCTTC TRBV29-1 TRBD2 TRBJ2-1 .
CASSIRGAGVETQYF TGTGCCAGTAGTATAAGGGGAGCGGGAGTGGAGACCCAGTACTTC TRBV19 TRBD2 TRBJ2-5 .
CASSLNRGTDTQYF TGTGCCAGCAGTCTTAACAGGGGAACAGATACGCAGTATTTT TRBV6-5 TRBD1 TRBJ2-3 .
CASSVGGRGDNEQFF TGTGCCAGCAGCGTAGGGGGTAGGGGCGACAATGAGCAGTTCTTC TRBV9 . TRBJ2-1 .
CASSSTGDEKLFF TGTGCCAGCAGCTCGACAGGGGACGAAAAACTGTTTTTT TRBV7-9 TRBD1 TRBJ1-4 .
CASSELPTGELFF TGTGCCAGCAGTGAGCTACCCACCGGGGAGCTGTTTTTT TRBV6-4 . TRBJ2-2 few
CASSQGGPKQFF TGTGCCAGCAGCCAAGGCGGGCCTAAGCAGTTCTTC TRBV4-2 . TRBJ2-1 .
CASGQLAWPGETQYF TGTGCCAGCGGCCAACTAGCGTGGCCCGGCGAGACCCAGTACTTC TRBV2 TRBD2 TRBJ2-5 .
CASSQATGVGSPLHF TGCGCCAGCAGCCAAGCTACAGGGGTTGGTTCACCCCTCCACTTT TRBV4-1 TRBD1 TRBJ1-6 .
CAISEGLAGGNEQFF TGTGCCATCAGTGAGGGACTAGCGGGGGGGAATGAGCAGTTCTTC TRBV10-3 TRBD2 TRBJ2-1 .
CASSLVGRVLLGENIQYF TGTGCCAGCAGCCTCGTCGGGAGGGTACTGCTCGGGGAAAACATTCAGTACTTC TRBV3-1/TRBV3-2 TRBD2 TRBJ2-4 few
CAISESRGTTSSTDTQYF TGTGCCATCAGTGAGTCGAGGGGGACAACATCTAGCACAGATACGCAGTATTTT TRBV10-3 . TRBJ2-3 .
CASTKGDGGARWAFF TGTGCCAGCACCAAGGGGGATGGGGGGGCGCGATGGGCTTTCTTT TRBV6-5 . TRBJ1-1 once
CALQGPDTDTQYF TGTGCCCTCCAGGGGCCTGACACAGATACGCAGTATTTT TRBV2 . TRBJ2-3 once
CASSQMSGAGGGEQYF TGCGCCAGCAGCCAAATGTCTGGGGCAGGGGGTGGCGAGCAGTACTTC TRBV4-3 TRBD1 TRBJ2-7 .
CASSKTTGGGETQYF TGTGCCAGCAGCAAGACCACAGGGGGGGGAGAGACCCAGTACTTC TRBV5-4 . TRBJ2-5 .